Included here is one T cell receptor (beta chain) sequence, with context. This sample was included in a study of cytomegalovirus exposure and HLA in healthy donors. Sequencing used immunoSEQ multiplex PCR; TCRdb keeps in-frame clones, though not all of them. The sample consists of about 74,000 clones, over 85% of them appearing once. Per germline, CDR1 MGHRA and CDR2 YSYEKL. The trim removed 4 bases at V and 12 bases at J, leaving 11 bases unmatched. The CDR3 contains 14 residues. This receptor was obtained from a man between 18 and 35 years old in good health and CMV-seropositive. Input material: PBMCs. The chain has TRBV4-1 and TRBJ2-1, with TRBD2 matching 8 bases. The CDR3 loop reads CASSPHGLAGSQFF. CDR3 DNA sequence: TGCGCCAGCAGCCCGCACGGTCTAGCGGGTTCGCAGTTCTTC.